The clone carrying this T cell receptor (beta chain) was recorded at least ten times. The CDR3 length is 17 residues. V lost 6 bases to trimming and J lost 0 bases, with 20 bases between them. This specimen comes from a study of T-cell reconstitution after alpha-beta-depleted transplantation in children. The TCRbeta library was prepared with unique molecular identifiers. TCRdb called the PCR reads again in MiXCR, with one record for every CDR3 protein. The repertoire consists of roughly 220,000 distinct CDR3 sequences, with around 12% occurring once and the leading ten covering around 2.8%. This TCR derives from a human donor who donated a stem cell graft to a child with acute lymphoblastic leukemia. Specimen: PBMCs from the stem cell graft donor, collected from the stem cell graft. The chain combines TRBV12-3 or TRBV12-4 with TRBJ1-1; D is unresolved. CDR3 residues: CASSADLARLLNTEAFF. CDR3 sequence (DNA): TGTGCCAGCAGCGCCGACCTAGCCCGGCTACTGAACACTGAAGCTTTCTTT.